Here is one TCR beta chain with its context. Alongside a J-beta primer mix, a sample-barcoded 5' primer served in a second PCR lasting roughly 6 to 11 cycles. TCRdb re-called the 5' RACE reads with MiXCR, one entry per CDR3 protein. The data hold roughly 720,000 distinct CDR3 sequences, with roughly 50% observed a single time. Germline CDR1 is MGHDK and CDR2 is SYGVNS. V shed 4 bases and J shed 5 bases, with 12 bases lying between them. The CDR3 is 13 amino acids. The data derive from a study of blood T cells in healthy people across ages. The V call is TRBV25-1, the J call TRBJ2-7, with D perhaps matching TRBD1 (5 bases). Sequenced: blood. This sequence originates from a man at least 80 years old in good health. CDR3 nucleotide sequence: TGTGCCAGCAGTGGGATCAGGGCAAACGAGCAGTACTTC. It specifies CASSGIRANEQYF.